This T cell receptor (beta chain) was identified in a study of shared T cell receptors in the human thymus. TCRdb keeps only in-frame clones here, not all; method: immunoSEQ multiplex PCR. The data contain approximately 580,000 clones, roughly 74% of them seen just once; the ten biggest clones take up more than 0.01%. CDR3 length equals 17 residues. J lost 0 bases, V lost 5 bases, and 8 bases had no gene match. Germline assignment: CDR1 SGHTA and CDR2 FQGNSA. These data also formed part of another study, on human thymus T cells. As that report states: In corrective heart surgery, resections were taken, and these provided the thymus tissue. Thymic and blood repertoires seemed to show skewed V and J gene use. There were highly overlapping thymic repertoires among unrelated individuals, as related research reported.

Sequencing was carried out using thymocytes. The genes are TRBV7-2 and TRBJ2-7; 12 bases fit TRBD2. The TCR was taken from a boy less than two years old with a congenital heart defect. The CDR3 DNA sequence: TGTGCCAGCAGCCCAGGGACTAGCGGGCTTAGCTCCTACGAGCAGTACTTC. Its translation is CASSPGTSGLSSYEQYF.